The clone carrying this T cell receptor beta chain was recorded a few times. The antigen remains undetermined. This sample stems from a study of T-cell memory formation after mild COVID-19. In TCRdb, the 5' RACE reads were re-called with MiXCR into one record per CDR3 protein. The table lists 150,000 to 200,000 distinct CDR3 sequences, around a third of them singletons. Deletions cut 2 bases from V and 0 bases from J, with 12 bases between. The germline V gene encodes CDR1 SGHVS and CDR2 FQNEAQ. This CDR3 has 16 residues. Study observations and caveats: Contracting CD8+ clones were enriched in EMRA, CD4+ mainly in CM and EM.

Sequencing used PBMCs or a T cell subset sorted from them (not recorded which). The chain employs TRBV7-8 and TRBJ2-3, with D tentatively TRBD2 (6 bases). This sequence was found in an adult woman who had mild COVID-19 (a few samples of this study predate the infection). Cell type and time point are not known. CDR3 loop: CASSLLAGPSTDTQYF. The CDR3 bases are TGTGCCAGCAGCTTACTGGCGGGGCCTAGCACAGATACGCAGTATTTT.